The clone carrying this T cell receptor beta chain was counted a few times. Its target is not known. A much larger clone lies a single base off, so this may be a read error. Germline CDR1 and CDR2: SGHNT and YYREEE (reference sequence). The CDR3 is made up of 11 amino acids. The roughly 19-32 mg bulk tissue piece was not sorted before simultaneous RNA and DNA extraction. The researchers produced TCR beta cDNA from around 0.5 ug total RNA with a constant-region primer. Slightly modified ARM-PCR, run as three nested multiplex PCR rounds, produced the TCR beta libraries. Investigators reported that the first two PCR rounds, at 10 cycles each, used TRBV1-TRBV30 forward primers with a C-beta reverse primer. TCRdb reprocessed the multiplex PCR reads with MiXCR, giving one entry per CDR3 protein. The sample lists more than 55,000 distinct CDR3 sequences, around 64% occurring once. These data belong to a study of tumor-infiltrating lymphocytes in primary liver carcinoma. In the study overall: The patients, men and women alike, were aged 30 to 69 years. All lesions had stage T1-T3 N0M0 and roughly 4 to 11 cm widths. Findings and caveats of the study: Blood fell significantly below tumors in its top-250-clone fraction (p = 0.039). Merely about 8-25% of top clones occurred in all five tumor regions.

Sequencing used liver tumor tissue from sampling region 2. The subset is: tumor region T2, inferior pole. The source of this sequence is a man aged 40-55 years with primary liver carcinoma and hepatitis B virus infection. The gene calls are TRBV5-4 and TRBJ2-1; D unclear. Written as DNA, the CDR3 is TGTGTCAGCAGCTCCTACAATGAGCAGTTCTTC. This codes for CVSSSYNEQFF.